In this sample, the clone carrying this T cell receptor beta chain turned up many times. Its antigen is still unknown. The data were obtained in a study of T cell repertoires in cytomegalovirus infection. The CDR3 consists of 13 residues. Per germline, CDR1 MRHNA and CDR2 SNTAGT. V was shortened by 2 bases and J by 4 bases, with 7 bases between the two germline ends. TCRdb reprocessed the reads via MiXCR and lists one record per CDR3 protein. The table lists approximately 120,000 distinct CDR3 sequences, around 31% of them singletons. This clonotype was obtained from a human donor in good health (CMV status not recorded). Some clones in this sample may be carry-over from other donors' samples. This chain joins TRBV6-4 and TRBJ2-3; D gene unclear. The sample in question was CD8+ T cells from cultured PBMCs, obtained from culture after CMV antigen stimulation. The CDR3, as DNA: TGTGCCAGCAGTGACCGACTTGCAGATACGCAGTATTTT. Its translation is CASSDRLADTQYF.